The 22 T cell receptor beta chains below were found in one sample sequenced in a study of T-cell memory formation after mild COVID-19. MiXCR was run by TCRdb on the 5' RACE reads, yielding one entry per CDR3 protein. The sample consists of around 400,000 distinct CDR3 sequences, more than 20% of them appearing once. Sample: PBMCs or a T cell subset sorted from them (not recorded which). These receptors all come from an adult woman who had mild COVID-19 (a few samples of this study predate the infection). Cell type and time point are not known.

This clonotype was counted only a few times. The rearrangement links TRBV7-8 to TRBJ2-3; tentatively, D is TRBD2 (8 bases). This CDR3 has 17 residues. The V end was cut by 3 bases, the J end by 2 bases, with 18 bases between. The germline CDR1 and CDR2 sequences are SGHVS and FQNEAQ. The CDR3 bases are TGTGCCAGCAGCTTCCTAGGGGGCGGGGGGACCACAGATACGCAGTATTTT. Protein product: CASSFLGGGGTTDTQYF.

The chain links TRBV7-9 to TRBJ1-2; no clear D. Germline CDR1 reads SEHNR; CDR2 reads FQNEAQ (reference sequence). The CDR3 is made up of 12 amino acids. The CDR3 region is CVARVAGRGYTF. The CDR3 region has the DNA TGTGTCGCACGTGTGGCCGGGCGGGGCTACACCTTC.

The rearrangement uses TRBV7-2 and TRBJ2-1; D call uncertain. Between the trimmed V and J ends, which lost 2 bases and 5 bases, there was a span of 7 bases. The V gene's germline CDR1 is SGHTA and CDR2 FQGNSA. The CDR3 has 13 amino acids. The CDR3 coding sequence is TGTGCCAGCAGCTTAATAGCCAACAATGAGCAGTTCTTC. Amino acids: CASSLIANNEQFF.

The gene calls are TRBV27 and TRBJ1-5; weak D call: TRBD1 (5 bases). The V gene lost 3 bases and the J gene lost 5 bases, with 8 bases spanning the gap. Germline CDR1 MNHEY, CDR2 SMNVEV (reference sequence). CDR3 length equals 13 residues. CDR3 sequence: CASSFGGDQPQHF. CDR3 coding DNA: TGTGCCAGCAGTTTTGGGGGGGATCAGCCCCAGCATTTT.

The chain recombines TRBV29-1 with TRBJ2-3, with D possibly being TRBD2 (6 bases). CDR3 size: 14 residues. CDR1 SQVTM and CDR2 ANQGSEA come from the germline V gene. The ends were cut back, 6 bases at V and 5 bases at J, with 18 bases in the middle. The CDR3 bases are TGCAGCGTCCCCCCGGAGGGTTGGGGAGATACGCAGTATTTT. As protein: CSVPPEGWGDTQYF.

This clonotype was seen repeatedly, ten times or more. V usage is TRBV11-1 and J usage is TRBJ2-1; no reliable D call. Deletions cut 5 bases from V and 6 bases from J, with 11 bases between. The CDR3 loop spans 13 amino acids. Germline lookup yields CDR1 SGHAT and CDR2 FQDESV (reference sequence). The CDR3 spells CASSPYVTNEQFF. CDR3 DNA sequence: TGTGCCAGCAGCCCCTATGTAACCAATGAGCAGTTCTTC. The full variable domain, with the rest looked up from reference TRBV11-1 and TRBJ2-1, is EAEVAQSPRYKITEKSQAVAFWCDPISGHATLYWYRQILGQGPELLVQFQDESVVDDSQLPKDRFSAERLKGVDSTLKIQPAELGDSAMYLCASSPYVTNEQFFGPGTRLTVL.

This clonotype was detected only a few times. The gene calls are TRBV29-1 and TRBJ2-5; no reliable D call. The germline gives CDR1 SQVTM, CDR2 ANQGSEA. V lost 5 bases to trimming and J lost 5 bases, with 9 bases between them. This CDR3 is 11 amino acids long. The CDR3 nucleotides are TGCAGCGTTCAGGCTGGTGAGACCCAGTACTTC. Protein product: CSVQAGETQYF.

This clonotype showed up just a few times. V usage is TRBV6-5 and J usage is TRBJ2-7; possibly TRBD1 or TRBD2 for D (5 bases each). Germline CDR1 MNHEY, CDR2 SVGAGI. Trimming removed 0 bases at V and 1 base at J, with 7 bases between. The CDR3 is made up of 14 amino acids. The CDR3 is CASSYSWGSYEQYF. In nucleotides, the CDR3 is TGTGCCAGCAGTTACTCGTGGGGGTCCTACGAGCAGTACTTC.

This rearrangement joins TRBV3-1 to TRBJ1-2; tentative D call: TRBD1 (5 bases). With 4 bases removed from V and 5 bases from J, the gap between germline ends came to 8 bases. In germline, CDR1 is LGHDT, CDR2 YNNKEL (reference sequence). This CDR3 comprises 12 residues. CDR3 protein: CASSRREYGYTF. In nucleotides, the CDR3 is TGTGCCAGCAGCCGCAGGGAATATGGCTACACCTTC.

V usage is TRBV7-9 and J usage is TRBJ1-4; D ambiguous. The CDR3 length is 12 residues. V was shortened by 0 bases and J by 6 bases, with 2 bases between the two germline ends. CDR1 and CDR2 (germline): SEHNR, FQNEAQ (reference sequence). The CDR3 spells CASSLAYEKLFF. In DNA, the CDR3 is TGTGCCAGCAGCTTAGCCTATGAAAAACTGTTTTTT.

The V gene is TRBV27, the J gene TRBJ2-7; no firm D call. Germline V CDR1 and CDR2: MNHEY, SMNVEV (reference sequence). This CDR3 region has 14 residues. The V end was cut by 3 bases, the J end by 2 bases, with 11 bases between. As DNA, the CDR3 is TGTGCCAGCAGTTTTAACAGAGGACCCTACGAGCAGTACTTC. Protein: CASSFNRGPYEQYF.

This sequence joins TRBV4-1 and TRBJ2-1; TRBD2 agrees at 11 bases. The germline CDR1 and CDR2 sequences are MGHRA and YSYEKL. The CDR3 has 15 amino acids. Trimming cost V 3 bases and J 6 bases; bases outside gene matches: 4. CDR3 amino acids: CASSQSLAGGNEQFF. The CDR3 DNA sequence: TGCGCCAGCAGCCAGTCCCTAGCGGGGGGCAATGAGCAGTTCTTC.

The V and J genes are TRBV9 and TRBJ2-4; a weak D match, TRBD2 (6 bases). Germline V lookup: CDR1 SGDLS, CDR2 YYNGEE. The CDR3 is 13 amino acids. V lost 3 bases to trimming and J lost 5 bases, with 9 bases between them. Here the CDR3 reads CASSGGGQNIQYF. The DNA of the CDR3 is TGTGCCAGCAGCGGAGGAGGGCAAAACATTCAGTACTTC.

The CDR3 reads CASSVYGTGVETQYF. Here the CDR3 DNA reads TGTGCCAGCAGCGTATATGGGACAGGGGTAGAGACCCAGTACTTC. This chain connects TRBV9 to TRBJ2-5, with 10 bases fitting TRBD1. Germline CDR1 SGDLS, CDR2 YYNGEE. Unmatched junction bases numbered 4, after V lost 1 base and J lost 4 bases. The CDR3 is 15 residues long.

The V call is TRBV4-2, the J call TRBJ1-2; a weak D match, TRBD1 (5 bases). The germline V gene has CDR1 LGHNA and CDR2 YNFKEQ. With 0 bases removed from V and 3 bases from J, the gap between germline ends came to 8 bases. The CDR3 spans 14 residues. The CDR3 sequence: CASSQDLGDYGYTF. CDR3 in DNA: TGTGCCAGCAGCCAAGATTTAGGGGACTATGGCTACACCTTC.

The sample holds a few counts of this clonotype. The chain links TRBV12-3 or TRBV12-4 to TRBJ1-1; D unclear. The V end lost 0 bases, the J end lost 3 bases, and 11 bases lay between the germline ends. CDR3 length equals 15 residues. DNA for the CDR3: TGTGCCAGCAGTTTAGCTCTCACCCCTTACACTGAAGCTTTCTTT. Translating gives CASSLALTPYTEAFF.

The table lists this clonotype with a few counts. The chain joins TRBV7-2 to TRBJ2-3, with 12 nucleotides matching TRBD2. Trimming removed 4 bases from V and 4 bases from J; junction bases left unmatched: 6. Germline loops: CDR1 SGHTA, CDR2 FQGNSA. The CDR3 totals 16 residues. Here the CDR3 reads CASSSLAGGLSDTQYF. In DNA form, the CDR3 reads TGTGCCAGCAGCTCCCTAGCGGGAGGGCTGTCAGATACGCAGTATTTT.

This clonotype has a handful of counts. For the CDR3, the DNA is TGTGCCTGGAGTGTACAGCTGAACACTGAAGCTTTCTTT. Translating gives CAWSVQLNTEAFF. V and J are TRBV30 and TRBJ1-1; D remains unclear. CDR3 size: 13 residues. From germline, CDR1 is GTSNPN and CDR2 SVGIG (reference sequence). V was trimmed by 0 bases and J by 0 bases, leaving 5 bases between them.

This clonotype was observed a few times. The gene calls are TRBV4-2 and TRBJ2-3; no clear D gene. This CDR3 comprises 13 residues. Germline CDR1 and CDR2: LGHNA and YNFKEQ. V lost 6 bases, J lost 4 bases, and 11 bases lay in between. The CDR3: CASSLTRADTQYF. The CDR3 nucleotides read TGTGCCAGCAGTCTTACTCGGGCAGATACGCAGTATTTT.

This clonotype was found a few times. The CDR3, as DNA: TGTGCCAGCAGTGAATTGGGTACCTCCTACGAGCAGTACTTC. Translating gives CASSELGTSYEQYF. The V call is TRBV25-1, the J call TRBJ2-7, with D unresolved. V lost 1 base and J 0 bases, leaving 7 bases between the germline ends. CDR3 length: 14 residues. CDR1 and CDR2 from the germline V gene are MGHDK and SYGVNS.

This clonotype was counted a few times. CDR3 in DNA: TGTGCCAGCAGTTACAGCAAGTACGAGCAGTACTTC. This sequence encodes CASSYSKYEQYF. The chain recombines TRBV6-5 with TRBJ2-7; D unclear. CDR3 length: 12 residues. CDR1 is MNHEY, CDR2 SVGAGI, per germline. V lost 2 bases, J lost 4 bases, and 6 bases lay in between.

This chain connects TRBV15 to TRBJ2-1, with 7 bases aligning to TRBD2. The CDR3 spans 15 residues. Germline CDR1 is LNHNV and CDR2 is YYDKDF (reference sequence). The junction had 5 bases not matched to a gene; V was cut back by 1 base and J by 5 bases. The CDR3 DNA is TGTGCCACCAGCAGAGCCGGGACTAACCACAATGAGCAGTTCTTC. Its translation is CATSRAGTNHNEQFF.